This T cell receptor (beta chain) was identified in a study of blood T cell repertoires in COVID-19. Study at large: Spain, Italy and the United States supplied samples that represented acute and convalescent COVID-19. PBMCs, B-cell-depleted T cells, or T cells provided the cDNA or gDNA that made up the material.

Germline V gives CDR1 DFQATT, CDR2 SNEGSKA (reference sequence). Trimming shortened V by 3 bases and J by 4 bases, and 9 bases separated the two germline ends. The CDR3 has 12 amino acids. Under the authors' procedure: The assay estimated nucleated cells by amplifying reference gene primers. The assay was immunoSEQ multiplex PCR, and TCRdb's table has in-frame clones only and misses some. V and J calls plus clone size are reproduced from that table; the DNA served to infer D and trimming. The data contain 150,000 or so clones, around 76% of them singletons. The sample comprised peripheral blood. The chain carries TRBV20-1 and TRBJ1-1; D gene ambiguous. This clonotype was obtained from a woman in her 70s with acute or convalescent COVID-19. The CDR3 loop is CSASSPLTEAFF. The CDR3 DNA reads TGCAGTGCTAGTTCCCCCCTCACTGAAGCTTTCTTT.